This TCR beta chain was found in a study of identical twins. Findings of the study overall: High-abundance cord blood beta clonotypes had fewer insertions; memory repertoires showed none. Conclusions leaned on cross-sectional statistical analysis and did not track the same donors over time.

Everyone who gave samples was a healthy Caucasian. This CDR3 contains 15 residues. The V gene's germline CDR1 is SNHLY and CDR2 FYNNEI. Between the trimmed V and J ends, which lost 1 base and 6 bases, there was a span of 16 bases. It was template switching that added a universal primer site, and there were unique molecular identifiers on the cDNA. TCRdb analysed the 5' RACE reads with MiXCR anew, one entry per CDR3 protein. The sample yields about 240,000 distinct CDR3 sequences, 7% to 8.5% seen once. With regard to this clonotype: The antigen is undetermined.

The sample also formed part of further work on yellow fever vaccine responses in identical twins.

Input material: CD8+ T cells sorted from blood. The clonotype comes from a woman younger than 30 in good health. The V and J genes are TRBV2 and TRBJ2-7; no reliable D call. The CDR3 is CASSEGWVRSGEQYF. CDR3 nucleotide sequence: TGTGCCAGCAGTGAAGGCTGGGTGCGGTCCGGCGAGCAGTACTTC.